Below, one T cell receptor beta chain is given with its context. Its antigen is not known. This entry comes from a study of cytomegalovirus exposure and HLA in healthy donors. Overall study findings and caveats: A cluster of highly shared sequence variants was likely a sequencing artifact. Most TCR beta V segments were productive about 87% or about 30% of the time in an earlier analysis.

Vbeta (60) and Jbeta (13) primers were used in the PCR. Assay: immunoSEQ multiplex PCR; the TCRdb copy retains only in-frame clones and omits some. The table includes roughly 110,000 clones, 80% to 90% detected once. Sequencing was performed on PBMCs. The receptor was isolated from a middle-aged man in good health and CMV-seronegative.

DNA for the CDR3: TGTGCCAGCAGCCACTACGGGACAACTGCTTTCTTT. Translated: CASSHYGTTAFF. The chain carries TRBV14 and TRBJ1-1; a possible D gene is TRBD1 (6 bases). Germline lookup yields CDR1 SGHDN and CDR2 FVKESK. There are 12 residues in the CDR3. Trimming cost V 3 bases and J 11 bases, with 13 bases left between them.